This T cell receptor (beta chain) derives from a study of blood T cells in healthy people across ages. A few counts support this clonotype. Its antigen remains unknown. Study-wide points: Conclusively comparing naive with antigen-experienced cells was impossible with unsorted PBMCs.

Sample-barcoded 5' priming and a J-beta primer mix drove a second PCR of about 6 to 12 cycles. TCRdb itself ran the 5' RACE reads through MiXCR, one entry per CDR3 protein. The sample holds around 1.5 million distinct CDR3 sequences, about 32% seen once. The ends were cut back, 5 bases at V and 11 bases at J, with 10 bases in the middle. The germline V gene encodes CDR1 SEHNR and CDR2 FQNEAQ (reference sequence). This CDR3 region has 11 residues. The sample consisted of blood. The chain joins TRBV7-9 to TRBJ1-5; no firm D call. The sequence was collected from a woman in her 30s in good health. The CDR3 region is CASSRGLTQHF. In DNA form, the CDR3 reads TGTGCCAGCAGCCGTGGACTGACCCAGCATTTT.